This T cell receptor beta chain appears in the sequencing data of a study of blood T cell repertoires in COVID-19. Study context: There were acute and convalescent COVID-19 samples, and they came from the United States, Italy and Spain. The analysed material was cDNA or gDNA that came from T cells, B-cell-depleted T cells, or PBMCs.

How the authors handled the data: Amplification with reference gene primers provided the estimates of nucleated cell counts. TCRdb's table, derived via immunoSEQ multiplex PCR, lists solely in-frame clones and lacks some. V, J and clone size derive from that table, while D and trimming were established from the DNA sequence. There are approximately 200,000 clones in the sample; 85% to 90% occur only once, and less than 3.5% lies in the top ten. This CDR3 is 14 amino acids long. V lost 3 bases, J lost 6 bases, and 5 bases stayed unmatched. Looked up from germline, CDR1 is DFQATT and CDR2 is SNEGSKA (reference sequence).

The receptor was isolated from a woman younger than 45 with active or convalescent COVID-19. Sequencing used peripheral blood. The chain links TRBV20-1 to TRBJ2-1; 10 nucleotides match TRBD2. CDR3 DNA sequence: TGCAGTGCTAGTGGGGCTAGCGGGAGCAATGAGCAGTTCTTC. Translating gives CSASGASGSNEQFF.